The clone carrying this T cell receptor beta chain was seen a handful of times. Its antigen is currently unknown. The entry originates in a study of T-cell memory formation after mild COVID-19. The germline CDR1 and CDR2 sequences are MGHRA and YSYEKL. The CDR3 has 16 residues. Trimming shortened V by 0 bases and J by 5 bases, and 16 bases separated the two germline ends. Study conclusions and caveats: From day 15 to 85, contracting clones were balanced between CD4 and CD8, whereas later expanders leaned toward CD4+. Chiefly within CM and EM were the contracting CD4+ clones; CD8+ ones were within EMRA.

TCRalpha and TCRbeta libraries used 5'RACE with constant-segment primers and UMIs. TCRdb independently ran MiXCR on the 5' RACE reads; one entry per CDR3 protein. Of almost 550,000 distinct CDR3 sequences detected, roughly 20% appear once; the ten largest clones hold 12%. The chain combines TRBV4-1 with TRBJ1-2; D is unclear. The sequence came from an adult woman who had mild COVID-19 (a few samples of this study predate the infection). Cell type and time point are not known. The sequenced sample was PBMCs or a T cell subset sorted from them (not recorded which). The CDR3 coding sequence is TGCGCCAGCAGCCAAGATGAATTTTGGCATACTTATGGCTACACCTTC. This sequence encodes CASSQDEFWHTYGYTF.